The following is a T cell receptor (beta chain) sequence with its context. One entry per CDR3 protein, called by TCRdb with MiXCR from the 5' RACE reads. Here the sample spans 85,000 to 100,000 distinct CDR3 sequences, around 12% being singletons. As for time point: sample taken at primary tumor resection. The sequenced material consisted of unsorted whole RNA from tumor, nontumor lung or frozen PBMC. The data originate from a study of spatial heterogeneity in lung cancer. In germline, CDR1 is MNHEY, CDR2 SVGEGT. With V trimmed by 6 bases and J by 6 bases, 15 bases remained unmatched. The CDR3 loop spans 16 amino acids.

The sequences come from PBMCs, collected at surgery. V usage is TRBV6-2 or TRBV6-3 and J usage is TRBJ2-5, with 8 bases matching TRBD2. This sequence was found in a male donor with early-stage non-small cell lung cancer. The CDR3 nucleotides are TGTGCCAGCAGCCCTGCCAGCGGGCGGGAGGTAAAGACCCAGTACTTC. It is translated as CASSPASGREVKTQYF.